A single sample is the source of the 19 T cell receptor beta chains below, sequenced in a study of blood T cell repertoires in COVID-19 (TCRdb year 2020). Library preparation was by the immunoSEQ multiplex PCR assay. This immuneACCESS table, as held by TCRdb, lists in-frame sequences with V and J called but not all clones. Of the missing ones, under half trace to an unresolved V gene in checked studies; the others have no known cause. A total of some 290,000 clones appear in this sample, around 83% of them only once. The top ten hold approximately 4% of the sample. Sequenced sample: peripheral blood. Every receptor here comes from a man younger than 35 with active or convalescent COVID-19.

The chain has TRBV28 and TRBJ1-3; no definite D call. The length of the CDR3 is 14 residues. The germline CDR1 and CDR2 sequences are MDHEN and SYDVKM. Trimming left V 3 bases short and J 2 bases short, with 8 bases between. The chain's CDR3 is CASSFVNTGNTIYF. CDR3 DNA sequence: TGTGCCAGCAGTTTTGTGAACACTGGAAACACCATATATTTT.

This clone came up once. CDR3 sequence: CASSSARGGRADTQYF. CDR3 nucleotide sequence: TGTGCCAGCAGCTCGGCGCGGGGGGGCCGCGCAGATACGCAGTATTTT. The chain recombines TRBV5-4 with TRBJ2-3; 9 positions match TRBD2. With 3 bases clipped from V and 4 bases from J, the junction kept 9 bases outside the gene matches. The CDR3 runs to 16 residues. The germline V gene encodes CDR1 SGHNT and CDR2 YYREEE (reference sequence).

The V and J genes are TRBV29-1 and TRBJ1-2, with TRBD1 as a possible D gene (5 bases). The CDR3 spans 15 residues. Deletions cut 2 bases from V and 0 bases from J, with 13 bases between. CDR1 and CDR2 from the germline V gene are SQVTM and ANQGSEA. CDR3 in DNA: TGCAGCGTTGAAACCCGGGGGAGGCCTAACTATGGCTACACCTTC. Translating it yields CSVETRGRPNYGYTF.

This clone was counted a few times. The V and J genes are TRBV7-2 and TRBJ1-6; 9 nucleotides agree with TRBD1. V lost 6 bases and J lost 14; bases outside the gene matches: 14. The V gene's germline CDR1 is SGHTA and CDR2 FQGNSA. The CDR3 loop spans 15 amino acids. CDR3 coding DNA: TGTGCCAGCAGACCTCCGGGACAGGGTATGCGGTCCCTCCACTTT. Protein product: CASRPPGQGMRSLHF.

CDR3 nucleotides: TGCAGCGCCCCGGACGGGAGCTCCTACGAGCAGTACTTC. Protein product: CSAPDGSSYEQYF. The V call is TRBV29-1, the J call TRBJ2-7, with D perhaps TRBD2 (6 bases). V gave up 7 bases and J gave up 0 bases, with 13 bases separating them. In germline, CDR1 is SQVTM, CDR2 ANQGSEA. The CDR3 length is 13 residues.

This clone was counted a few times. J is TRBJ2-5 and V is TRBV19; 11 positions agree with TRBD2. V was pared by 1 base and J by 2 bases, with 3 bases of the junction left unmatched. CDR1 and CDR2 (germline): LNHDA, SQIVND (reference sequence). The CDR3 sequence is 16 residues long. This chain's CDR3 is CASSIVASGRQETQYF. The CDR3 DNA reads TGTGCCAGTAGTATAGTTGCTAGCGGGAGGCAAGAGACCCAGTACTTC. Full variable domain (outside the CDR3, taken from reference TRBV19 and TRBJ2-5): DGGITQSPKYLFRKEGQNVTLSCEQNLNHDAMYWYRQDPGQGLRLIYYSQIVNDFQKGDIAEGYSVSREKKESFPLTVTSAQKNPTAFYLCASSIVASGRQETQYFGPGTRLLVL.

The chain is built from TRBV30 and TRBJ1-1, with 8 bases identical to TRBD1. Germline lookup yields CDR1 GTSNPN and CDR2 SVGIG (reference sequence). The ends lost 1 base at V and 1 base at J; junction bases unmatched: 2. The CDR3 is 14 residues long. CDR3 protein: CAWSGGQGNTEAFF. The CDR3 nucleotides read TGTGCCTGGAGTGGCGGACAGGGGAACACTGAAGCTTTCTTT.

V gene TRBV6-2 or TRBV6-3 combines with J gene TRBJ1-5, with TRBD1 identical over 7 bases. V was pared by 5 bases and J by 3 bases, with 7 bases of the junction left unmatched. CDR3 length: 15 amino acids. CDR1 and CDR2 (germline): MNHEY, SVGEGT. CDR3 region: CASSPAGQDNQPQHF. DNA for the CDR3: TGTGCCAGCAGTCCGGCCGGACAGGACAATCAGCCCCAGCATTTT.

This sequence joins TRBV7-9 and TRBJ1-1, with D uncertain. Trimming took off 1 base at V and 6 bases at J, with 21 bases between the two ends. The CDR3 loop spans 17 amino acids. Germline CDR1 SEHNR, CDR2 FQNEAQ (reference sequence). The CDR3 DNA reads TGTGCCAGCAGCTTAGTTTTTACAGAAGCGGAACACGCTGAAGCTTTCTTT. Its translation is CASSLVFTEAEHAEAFF.

The CDR3 bases are TGTGCCAGCAGCCAGGGGTCCAGGAATAATGAGCAGTTCTTC. Translating gives CASSQGSRNNEQFF. This chain connects TRBV11-3 to TRBJ2-1, with D tentatively TRBD1 (6 bases). V lost 5 bases and J 7 bases, leaving 15 bases between the germline ends. Germline V gives CDR1 SGHNT, CDR2 YENEEA. The CDR3 spans 14 residues.

The chain employs TRBV5-1 and TRBJ2-7; 8 bases map to TRBD2. Germline V gene data show CDR1 as SGHRS and CDR2 as YFSETQ. The CDR3 is made up of 15 amino acids. Trimming at V came to 0 bases and at J to 0 bases, leaving 2 bases not matched to a gene. The CDR3 sequence: CASSLEAGASYEQYF. The CDR3 coding sequence is TGCGCCAGCAGCTTGGAAGCGGGGGCCTCCTACGAGCAGTACTTC.

The V and J genes are TRBV10-3 and TRBJ1-2; D is possibly TRBD1 (5 bases). CDR1 is ENHRY and CDR2 is SYGVKD in the germline V gene. This CDR3 has 13 residues. Trimming shortened V by 11 bases and J by 6 bases, and 19 bases separated the two germline ends. The CDR3, as DNA: TGTGCCCTCCGGGGCAGGGAGGGCCATGGCTACACCTTC. Amino acid sequence: CALRGREGHGYTF.

This clone was seen ten or more times. The gene calls are TRBV3-1 (or the pseudogene TRBV3-2) and TRBJ2-5; 10 bases agree with TRBD2. Germline loops: CDR1 LGHDT, CDR2 YNNKEL (reference sequence). The trim removed 6 bases at V and 0 bases at J, leaving 7 bases unmatched. The CDR3 consists of 16 residues. CDR3 region: CASSLNSGGYQETQYF. For the CDR3, the DNA is TGTGCCAGCAGTCTGAATAGCGGGGGGTACCAAGAGACCCAGTACTTC.

This clone was recorded a few times. The genes are TRBV29-1 and TRBJ2-1; 7 bases match TRBD2. The CDR3 is made up of 12 amino acids. Germline V gives CDR1 SQVTM, CDR2 ANQGSEA. For the CDR3, the DNA is TGCGCTAGCGGAGGGAGGACAAGTGAGCAGTTCTTC. It specifies CASGGRTSEQFF.

This rearrangement joins TRBV7-2 to TRBJ2-5; tentative D call: TRBD1 (6 bases). The ends were cut back, 4 bases at V and 2 bases at J, with 14 bases in the middle. This CDR3 has 15 amino acids. From germline, CDR1 is SGHTA and CDR2 FQGNSA. For the CDR3, the DNA is TGTGCCAGCAGCTCACAACAGGGTTGGCAAGAGACCCAGTACTTC. This sequence encodes CASSSQQGWQETQYF.

The rearrangement joins TRBV27 to TRBJ2-2; TRBD1 might be the D (5 bases). This CDR3 region has 16 residues. Trimming removed 5 bases from V and 6 bases from J, with 19 bases in between. The germline V gene encodes CDR1 MNHEY and CDR2 SMNVEV (reference sequence). The CDR3 DNA reads TGTGCCAGCAGTGTCAGGGAACCCAATGTCTCCGGGGAGCTGTTTTTT. The encoded protein is CASSVREPNVSGELFF.

The chain carries TRBV16 and TRBJ2-3; TRBD1 agrees at 8 bases. The CDR3 is 14 amino acids. Germline V gene sequence: CDR1 KGHSY, CDR2 FQNENV. J was trimmed by 4 bases and V by 4 bases; bases with no gene match: 4. The CDR3 here is CASSPDRDPDTQYF. In DNA form, the CDR3 reads TGTGCCAGCAGCCCGGACAGGGACCCAGATACGCAGTATTTT.

The chain recombines TRBV2 with TRBJ2-7; weak D call: TRBD1 (6 bases). The CDR3 loop spans 15 amino acids. Germline V gene sequence: CDR1 SNHLY, CDR2 FYNNEI. The V end was cut by 7 bases, the J end by 2 bases, with 18 bases between. CDR3 sequence (DNA): TGTGCCAGCACCTCAGGGGATCCCCAAACCTACGAGCAGTACTTC. It yields the protein CASTSGDPQTYEQYF.

V is TRBV28 and J is TRBJ2-4; a possible D gene is TRBD2 (5 bases). CDR1 and CDR2 from the germline V gene are MDHEN and SYDVKM. This CDR3 region has 13 residues. Trimming cost V 6 bases and J 4 bases, with 10 bases left between them. The DNA for the CDR3 is TGTGCCAGCAGACGCAGCGGTAAAAACATTCAGTACTTC. This codes for CASRRSGKNIQYF.